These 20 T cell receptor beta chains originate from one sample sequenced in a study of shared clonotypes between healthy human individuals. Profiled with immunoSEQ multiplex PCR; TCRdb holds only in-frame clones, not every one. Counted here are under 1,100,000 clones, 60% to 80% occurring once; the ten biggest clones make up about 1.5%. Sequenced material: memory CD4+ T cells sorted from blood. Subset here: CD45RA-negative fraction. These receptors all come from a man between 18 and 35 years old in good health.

CDR3 sequence reads: CASSQAASRETQYF. In DNA, the CDR3 is TGTGCCAGCAGCCAGGCGGCTAGCCGAGAGACCCAGTACTTC. V is TRBV7-2 and J is TRBJ2-5, with TRBD2 as a possible D gene (5 bases). The germline gives CDR1 SGHTA, CDR2 FQGNSA. Trimming left V 5 bases short and J 4 bases short, with 14 bases between. This CDR3 has 14 residues.

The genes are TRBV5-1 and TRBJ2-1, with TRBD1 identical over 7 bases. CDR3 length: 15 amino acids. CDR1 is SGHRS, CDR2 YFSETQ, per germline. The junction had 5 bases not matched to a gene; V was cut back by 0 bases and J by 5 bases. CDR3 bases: TGCGCCAGCAGCTTGGAGGGACAGATGAACAATGAGCAGTTCTTC. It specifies CASSLEGQMNNEQFF.

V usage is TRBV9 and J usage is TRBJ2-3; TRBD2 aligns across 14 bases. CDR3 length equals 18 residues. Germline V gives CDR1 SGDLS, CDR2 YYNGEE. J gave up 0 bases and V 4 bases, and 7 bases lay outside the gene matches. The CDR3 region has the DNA TGTGCCAGCAGCCTGCGGACTAGCGGGAGGAGCAGCACAGATACGCAGTATTTT. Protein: CASSLRTSGRSSTDTQYF.

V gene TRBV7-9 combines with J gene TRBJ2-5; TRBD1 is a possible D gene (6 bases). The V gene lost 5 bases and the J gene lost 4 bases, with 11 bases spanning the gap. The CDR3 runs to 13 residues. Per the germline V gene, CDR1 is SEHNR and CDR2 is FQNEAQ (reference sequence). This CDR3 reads CASSPRGRETQYF. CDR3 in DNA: TGTGCCAGCAGCCCGAGGGGGAGAGAGACCCAGTACTTC.

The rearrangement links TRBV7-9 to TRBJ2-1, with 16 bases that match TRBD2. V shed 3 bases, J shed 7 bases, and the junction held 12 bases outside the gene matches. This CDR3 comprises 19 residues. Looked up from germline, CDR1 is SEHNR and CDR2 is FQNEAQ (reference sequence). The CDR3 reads CASSLGTGTSGGAANEQFF. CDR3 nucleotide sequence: TGTGCCAGCAGCTTGGGGACCGGGACTAGCGGGGGGGCCGCTAATGAGCAGTTCTTC.

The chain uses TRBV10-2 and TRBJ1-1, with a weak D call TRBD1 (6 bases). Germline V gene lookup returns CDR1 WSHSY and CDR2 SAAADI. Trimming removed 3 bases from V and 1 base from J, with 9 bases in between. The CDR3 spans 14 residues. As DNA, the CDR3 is TGCGCCAGCAGTGACCGGACAGAGAACACTGAAGCTTTCTTT. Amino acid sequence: CASSDRTENTEAFF.

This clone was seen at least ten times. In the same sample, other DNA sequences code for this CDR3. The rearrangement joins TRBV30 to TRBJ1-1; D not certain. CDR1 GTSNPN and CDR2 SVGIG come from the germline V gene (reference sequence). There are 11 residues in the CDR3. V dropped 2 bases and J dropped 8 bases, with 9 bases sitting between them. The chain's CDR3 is CAWSPTREAFF. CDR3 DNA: TGTGCCTGGAGTCCCACCCGGGAAGCTTTCTTT. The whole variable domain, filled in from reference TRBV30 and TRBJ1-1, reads SQTIHQWPATLVQPVGSPLSLECTVEGTSNPNLYWYRQAAGRGLQLLFYSVGIGQISSEVPQNLSASRPQDRQFILSSKKLLLSDSGFYLCAWSPTREAFFGQGTRLTVV.

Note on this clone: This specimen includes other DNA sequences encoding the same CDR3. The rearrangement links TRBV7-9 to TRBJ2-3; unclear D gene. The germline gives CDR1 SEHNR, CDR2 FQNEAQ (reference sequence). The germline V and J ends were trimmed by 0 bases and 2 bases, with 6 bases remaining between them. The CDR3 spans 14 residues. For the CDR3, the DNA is TGTGCCAGCAGCTTAGCAGGCCCCACAGATACGCAGTATTTT. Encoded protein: CASSLAGPTDTQYF.

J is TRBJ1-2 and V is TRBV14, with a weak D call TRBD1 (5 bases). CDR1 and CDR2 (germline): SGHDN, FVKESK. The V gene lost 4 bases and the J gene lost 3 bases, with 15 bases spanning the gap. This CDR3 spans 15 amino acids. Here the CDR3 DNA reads TGTGCCAGCAGCCCCAGGGTTAGGAACTACTATGGCTACACCTTC. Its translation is CASSPRVRNYYGYTF. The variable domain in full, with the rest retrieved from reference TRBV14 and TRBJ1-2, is EAGVTQFPSHSVIEKGQTVTLRCDPISGHDNLYWYRRVMGKEIKFLLHFVKESKQDESGMPNNRFLAERTGGTYSTLKVQPAELEDSGVYFCASSPRVRNYYGYTFGSGTRLTVV.

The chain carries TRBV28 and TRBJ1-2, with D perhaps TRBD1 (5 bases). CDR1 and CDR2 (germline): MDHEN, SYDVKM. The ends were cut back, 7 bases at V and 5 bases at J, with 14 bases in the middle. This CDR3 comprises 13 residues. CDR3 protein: CASTFRGIYGYTF. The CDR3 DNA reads TGTGCCAGCACCTTTAGGGGAATATATGGCTACACCTTC.

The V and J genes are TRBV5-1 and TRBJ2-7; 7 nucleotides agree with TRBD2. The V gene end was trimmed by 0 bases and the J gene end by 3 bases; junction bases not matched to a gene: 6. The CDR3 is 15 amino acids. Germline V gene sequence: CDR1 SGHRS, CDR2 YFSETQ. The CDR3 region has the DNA TGCGCCAGCAGCTTGGCGAGCGGGGATCTCTACGAGCAGTACTTC. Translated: CASSLASGDLYEQYF.

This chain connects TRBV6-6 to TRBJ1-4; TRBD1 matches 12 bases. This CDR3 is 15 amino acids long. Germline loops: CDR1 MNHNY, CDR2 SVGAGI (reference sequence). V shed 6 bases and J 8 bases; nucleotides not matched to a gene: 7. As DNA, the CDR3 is TGTGCCAGCAGAAGGGACAGGGGGCAGGAGGAAAAACTGTTTTTT. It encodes CASRRDRGQEEKLFF.

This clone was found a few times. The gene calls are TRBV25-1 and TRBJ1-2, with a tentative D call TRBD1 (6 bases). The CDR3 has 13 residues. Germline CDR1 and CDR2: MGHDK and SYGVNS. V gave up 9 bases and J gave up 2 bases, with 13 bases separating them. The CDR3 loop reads CASTKDSNYGYTF. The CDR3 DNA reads TGTGCCAGTACTAAGGACAGCAACTATGGCTACACCTTC.

CDR3 in amino acids: CASSLLGGSGNTIYF. In DNA form, the CDR3 reads TGTGCCAGCTCTCTTTTAGGGGGTTCGGGAAACACCATATATTTT. This sequence joins TRBV6-5 and TRBJ1-3; D might be TRBD1 (6 bases). The CDR3 spans 15 residues. V was clipped by 8 bases and J by 4 bases, with 18 bases between them. The germline CDR1 and CDR2 sequences are MNHEY and SVGAGI.

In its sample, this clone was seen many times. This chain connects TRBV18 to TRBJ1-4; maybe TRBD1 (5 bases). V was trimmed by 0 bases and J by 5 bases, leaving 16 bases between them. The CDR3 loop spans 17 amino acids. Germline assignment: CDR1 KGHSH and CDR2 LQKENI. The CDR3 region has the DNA TGTGCCAGCTCACCACCAAATCAGGGACTGATAAATGAAAAACTGTTTTTT. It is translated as CASSPPNQGLINEKLFF.

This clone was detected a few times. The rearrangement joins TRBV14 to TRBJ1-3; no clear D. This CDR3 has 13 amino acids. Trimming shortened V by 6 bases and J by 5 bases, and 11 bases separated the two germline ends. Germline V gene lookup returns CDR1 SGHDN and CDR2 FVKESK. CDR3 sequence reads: CASSLTLRNTIYF. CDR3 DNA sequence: TGTGCCAGCAGTCTCACCCTGAGAAACACCATATATTTT.

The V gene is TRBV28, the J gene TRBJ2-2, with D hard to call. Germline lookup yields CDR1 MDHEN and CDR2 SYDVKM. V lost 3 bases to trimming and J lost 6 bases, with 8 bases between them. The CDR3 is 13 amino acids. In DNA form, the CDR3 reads TGTGCCAGCAGTTTGCAGGTCCCCGGGGAGCTGTTTTTT. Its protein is CASSLQVPGELFF.

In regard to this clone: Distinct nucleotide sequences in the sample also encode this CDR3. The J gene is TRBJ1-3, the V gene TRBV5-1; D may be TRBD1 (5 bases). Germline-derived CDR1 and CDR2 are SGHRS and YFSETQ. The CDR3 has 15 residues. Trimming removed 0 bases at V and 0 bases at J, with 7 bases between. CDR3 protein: CASSLAGISGNTIYF. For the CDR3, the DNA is TGCGCCAGCAGCTTGGCAGGGATCTCTGGAAACACCATATATTTT. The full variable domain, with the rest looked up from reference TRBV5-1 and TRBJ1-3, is KAGVTQTPRYLIKTRGQQVTLSCSPISGHRSVSWYQQTPGQGLQFLFEYFSETQRNKGNFPGRFSGRQFSNSRSEMNVSTLELGDSALYLCASSLAGISGNTIYFGEGSWLTVV.

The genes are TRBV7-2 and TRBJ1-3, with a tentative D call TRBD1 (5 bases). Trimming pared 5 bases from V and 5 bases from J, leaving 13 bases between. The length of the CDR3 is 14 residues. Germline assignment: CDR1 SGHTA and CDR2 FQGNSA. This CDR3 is CASSPGAARNTIYF. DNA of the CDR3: TGTGCCAGCAGCCCCGGGGCAGCCAGAAACACCATATATTTT.

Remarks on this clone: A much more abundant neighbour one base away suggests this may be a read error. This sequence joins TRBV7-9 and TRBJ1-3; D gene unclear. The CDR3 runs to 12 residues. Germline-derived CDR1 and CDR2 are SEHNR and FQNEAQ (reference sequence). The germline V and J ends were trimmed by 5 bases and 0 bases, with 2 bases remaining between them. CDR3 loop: CASSHSGNTIYF. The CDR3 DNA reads TGTGCCAGCAGCCACTCTGGAAACACCATATATTTT.